A selection of T cell receptor beta chains follows, all from one sample in a study of cytomegalovirus exposure and HLA in healthy donors. Sequencing was performed with immunoSEQ multiplex PCR; in TCRdb, only in-frame clones are kept and a portion is missing. The table has 110,000 to 150,000 clones, about 86% seen once. Sequenced material: PBMCs. The receptor set was obtained from a young man in good health and CMV-seronegative. The CDR3 runs from the conserved cysteine through the conserved F or W. A D gene is named only where the DNA matches it firmly.

d_gene	v_gene	j_gene	CDR3nt	CDR3aa
TRBD1	TRBV2	TRBJ1-1	TGTGCCAGAGAAGGACAGGGGGCTGAAGCTTTCTTT	CAREGQGAEAFF
TRBD2	TRBV5-1	TRBJ2-4	TGCGCCAGCAGCTACGGGACTAGCGGGGGTGGCAAAAACATTCAGTACTTC	CASSYGTSGGGKNIQYF
TRBD2	TRBV6-4	TRBJ2-1	TGTGCCAGCAGTGACTCTTGGCGGGGGGGCGGTCGGCAGTTCTTC	CASSDSWRGGGRQFF
.	TRBV5-1	TRBJ2-1	TGCGCCAGCAGCCCTACCCGTTGGGGGACAAGGGTGGCGGGGTTCTTC	CASSPTRWGTRVAGFF
.	TRBV2	TRBJ1-2	TGTGCCAGCAGTTATGCCGGGACTCACGGCTACACCTTC	CASSYAGTHGYTF
TRBD1	TRBV4-1	TRBJ2-1	TGCGCCAGCAGCCAAGGGGGACAGGGAGTTTTGAACTACAATGAGCAGTTCTTC	CASSQGGQGVLNYNEQFF
.	TRBV27	TRBJ1-4	TGTGCCAGCAGTGCCGCCCGGGGAAAACTGTTTTTT	CASSAARGKLFF
.	TRBV9	TRBJ1-3	TGTGCCAGCCGAACTGAATCTGGAAACACCATATATTTT	CASRTESGNTIYF
.	TRBV6-1	TRBJ1-2	TGTGCCAGCAGTGACATATTTGGGAACTTTGGAGGAGGCTACACCTTC	CASSDIFGNFGGGYTF
TRBD2	TRBV4-1	TRBJ2-5	TGCGCCAGCAGCCAAGACGGTGTTGCTAGCGGGGTTCAAGAGACCCAGTACTTC	CASSQDGVASGVQETQYF
TRBD1	TRBV7-2	TRBJ1-1	TGTGCCAGCAGCTTAATTCCAGGGGGTGACACTGAAGCTTTCTTT	CASSLIPGGDTEAFF
.	TRBV7-9	TRBJ2-1	TGTGCCAGCAGCGGCCTGAGACTCATCGCGGGCTCCTACAATGAGCAGTTCTTC	CASSGLRLIAGSYNEQFF
.	TRBV2	TRBJ1-2	TGTGCCAGCAGTGTAGATTCTTACTATGGCTACACCTTC	CASSVDSYYGYTF
.	TRBV5-4	TRBJ1-5	TGTGCCAGCTTCGAGGAGGGATACTATAGCAATCAGCCCCAGCATTTT	CASFEEGYYSNQPQHF
.	TRBV5-1	TRBJ2-7	TGCGCCAGCAGCCCTAACGACAGGCTCGAGCAGTACTTC	CASSPNDRLEQYF
.	TRBV27	TRBJ1-2	TGTGCCAGCAGTACCTCCGACAGAAACTATGGCTACACCTTC	CASSTSDRNYGYTF